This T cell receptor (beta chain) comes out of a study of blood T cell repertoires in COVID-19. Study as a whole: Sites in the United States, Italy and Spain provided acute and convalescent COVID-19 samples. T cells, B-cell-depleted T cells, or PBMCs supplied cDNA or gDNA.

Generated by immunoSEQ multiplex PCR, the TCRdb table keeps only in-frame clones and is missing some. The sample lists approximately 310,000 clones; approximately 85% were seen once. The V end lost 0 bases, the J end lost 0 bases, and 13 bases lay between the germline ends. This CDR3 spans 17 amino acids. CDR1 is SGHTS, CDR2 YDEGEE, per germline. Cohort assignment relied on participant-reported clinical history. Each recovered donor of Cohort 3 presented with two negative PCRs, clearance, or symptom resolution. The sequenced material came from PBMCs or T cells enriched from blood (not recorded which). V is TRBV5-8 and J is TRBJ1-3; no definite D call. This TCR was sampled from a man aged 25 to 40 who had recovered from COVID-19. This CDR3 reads CASSLVRAGGSGNTIYF. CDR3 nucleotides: TGTGCCAGCAGCTTGGTGCGGGCGGGAGGCTCTGGAAACACCATATATTTT.